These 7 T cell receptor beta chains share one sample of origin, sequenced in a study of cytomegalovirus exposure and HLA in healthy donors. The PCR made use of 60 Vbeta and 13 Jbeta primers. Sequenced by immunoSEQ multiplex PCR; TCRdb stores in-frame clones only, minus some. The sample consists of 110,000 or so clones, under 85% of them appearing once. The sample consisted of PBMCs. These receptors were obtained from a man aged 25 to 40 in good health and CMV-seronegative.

The CDR3 DNA reads as TGTGCCAGCAGTTATACGGGACAGATCACCCCACGCCACTTT. The encoded protein is CASSYTGQITPRHF. The V and J genes are TRBV28 and TRBJ1-6; the match to TRBD1 covers 7 bases. The CDR3 spans 14 residues. The junction had 15 bases not matched to a gene; V was cut back by 4 bases and J by 18 bases. CDR1 is MDHEN, CDR2 SYDVKM, per germline.

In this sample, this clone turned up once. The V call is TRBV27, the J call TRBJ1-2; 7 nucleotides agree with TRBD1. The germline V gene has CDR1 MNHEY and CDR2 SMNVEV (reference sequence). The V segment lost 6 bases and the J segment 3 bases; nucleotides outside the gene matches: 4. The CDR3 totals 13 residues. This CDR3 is CASRTGTDYGYTF. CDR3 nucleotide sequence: TGTGCCAGCAGGACCGGGACAGACTATGGCTACACCTTC.

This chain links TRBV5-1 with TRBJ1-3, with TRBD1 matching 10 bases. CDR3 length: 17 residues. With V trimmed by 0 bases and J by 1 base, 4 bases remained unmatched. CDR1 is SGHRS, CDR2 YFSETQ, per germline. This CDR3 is CASSLGQGARSGNTIYF. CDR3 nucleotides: TGCGCCAGCAGCTTGGGACAGGGGGCGCGGTCTGGAAACACCATATATTTT.

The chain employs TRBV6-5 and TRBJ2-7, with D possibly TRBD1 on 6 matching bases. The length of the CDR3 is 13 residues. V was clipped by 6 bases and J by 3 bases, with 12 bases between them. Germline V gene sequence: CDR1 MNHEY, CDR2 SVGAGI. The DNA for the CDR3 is TGTGCCAGCAGGGGGGCGGGCTTCTACGAGCAGTACTTC. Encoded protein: CASRGAGFYEQYF.

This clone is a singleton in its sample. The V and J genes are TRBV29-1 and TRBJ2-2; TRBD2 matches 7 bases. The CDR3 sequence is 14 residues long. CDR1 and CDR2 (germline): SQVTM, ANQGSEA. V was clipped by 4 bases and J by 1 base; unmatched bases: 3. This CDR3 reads CSVGGGRNTGELFF. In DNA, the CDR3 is TGCAGCGTTGGCGGGGGTCGGAACACCGGGGAGCTGTTTTTT.

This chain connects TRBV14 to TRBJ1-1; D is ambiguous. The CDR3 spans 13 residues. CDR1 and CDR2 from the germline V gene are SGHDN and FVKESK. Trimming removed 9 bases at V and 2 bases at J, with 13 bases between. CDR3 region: CASTDKVNTEAFF. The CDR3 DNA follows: TGTGCCAGTACAGACAAGGTTAACACTGAAGCTTTCTTT.

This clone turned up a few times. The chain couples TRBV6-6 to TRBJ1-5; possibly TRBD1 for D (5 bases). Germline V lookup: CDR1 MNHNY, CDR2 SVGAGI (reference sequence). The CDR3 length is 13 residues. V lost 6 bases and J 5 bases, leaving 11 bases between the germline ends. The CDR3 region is CASSQGLHQPQHF. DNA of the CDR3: TGTGCCAGCAGCCAGGGACTGCATCAGCCCCAGCATTTT.